This T cell receptor (beta chain) was recovered during a study of blood T cell repertoires in COVID-19. The overall study: Both acute and convalescent COVID-19 samples were obtained from the United States, Italy and Spain.

Per the original methods: Reference gene primer amplification gave nucleated cell count estimates. This table comes from immunoSEQ multiplex PCR, and its TCRdb copy is limited to in-frame clones, with some not included. The V and J calls and clone size come from that table; D and trimming were worked out from the DNA. The repertoire holds just over 250,000 clones, around 87% seen once, with approximately 2.2% in the top ten. The germline V and J ends were trimmed by 1 base and 3 bases, with 10 bases remaining between them. This CDR3 has 15 amino acids. Germline V gene data show CDR1 as KGHSH and CDR2 as LQKENI.

This clonotype originated in a woman in her forties or fifties with acute or convalescent COVID-19. The chain is built from TRBV18 and TRBJ1-5, with unresolved D. The sequenced material came from peripheral blood. CDR3 nucleotides: TGTGCCAGCTCACCACGGGTCGACAACAATCAGCCCCAGCATTTT. Encoded protein: CASSPRVDNNQPQHF.